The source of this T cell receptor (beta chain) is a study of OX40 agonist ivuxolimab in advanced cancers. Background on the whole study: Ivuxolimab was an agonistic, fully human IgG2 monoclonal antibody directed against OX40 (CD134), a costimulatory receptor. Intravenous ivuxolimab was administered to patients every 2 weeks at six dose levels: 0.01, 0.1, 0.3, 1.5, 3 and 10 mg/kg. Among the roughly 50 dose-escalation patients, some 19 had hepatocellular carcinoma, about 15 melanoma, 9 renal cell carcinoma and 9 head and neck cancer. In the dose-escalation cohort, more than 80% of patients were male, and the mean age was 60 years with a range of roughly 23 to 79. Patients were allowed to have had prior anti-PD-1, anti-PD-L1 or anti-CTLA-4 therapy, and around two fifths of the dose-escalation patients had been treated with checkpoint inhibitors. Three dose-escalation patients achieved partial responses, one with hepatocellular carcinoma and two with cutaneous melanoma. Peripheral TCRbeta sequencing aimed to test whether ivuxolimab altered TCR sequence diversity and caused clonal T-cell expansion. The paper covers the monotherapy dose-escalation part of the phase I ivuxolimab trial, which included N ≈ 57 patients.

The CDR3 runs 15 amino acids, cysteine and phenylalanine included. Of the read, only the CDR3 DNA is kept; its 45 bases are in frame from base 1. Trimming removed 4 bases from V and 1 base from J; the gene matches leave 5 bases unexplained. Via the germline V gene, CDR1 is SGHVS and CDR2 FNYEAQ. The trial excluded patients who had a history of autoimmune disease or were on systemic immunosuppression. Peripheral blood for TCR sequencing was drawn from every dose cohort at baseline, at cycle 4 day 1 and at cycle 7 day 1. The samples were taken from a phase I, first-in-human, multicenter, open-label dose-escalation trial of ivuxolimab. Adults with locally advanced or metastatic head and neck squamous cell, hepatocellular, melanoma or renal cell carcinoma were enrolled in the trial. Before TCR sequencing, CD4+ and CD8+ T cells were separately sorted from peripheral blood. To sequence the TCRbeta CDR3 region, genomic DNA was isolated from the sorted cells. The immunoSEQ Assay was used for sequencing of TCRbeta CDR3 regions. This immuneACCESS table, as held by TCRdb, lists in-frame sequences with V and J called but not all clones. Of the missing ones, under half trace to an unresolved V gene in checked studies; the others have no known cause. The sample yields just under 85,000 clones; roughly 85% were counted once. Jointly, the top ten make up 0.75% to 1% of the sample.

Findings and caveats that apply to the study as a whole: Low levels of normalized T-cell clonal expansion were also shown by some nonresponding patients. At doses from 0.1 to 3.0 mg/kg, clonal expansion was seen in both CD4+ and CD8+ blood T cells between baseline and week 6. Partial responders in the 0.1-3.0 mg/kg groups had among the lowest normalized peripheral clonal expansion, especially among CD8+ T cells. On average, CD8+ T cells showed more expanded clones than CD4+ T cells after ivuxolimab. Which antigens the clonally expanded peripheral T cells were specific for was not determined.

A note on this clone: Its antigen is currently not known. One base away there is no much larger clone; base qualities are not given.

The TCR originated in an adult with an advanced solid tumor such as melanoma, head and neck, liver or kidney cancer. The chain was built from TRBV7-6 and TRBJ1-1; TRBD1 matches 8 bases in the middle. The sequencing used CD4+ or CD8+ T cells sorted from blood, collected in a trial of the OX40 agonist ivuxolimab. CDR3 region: CASSYLQGGNTEAFF. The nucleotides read TGTGCCAGCAGCTACCTACAGGGGGGGAACACTGAAGCTTTCTTT. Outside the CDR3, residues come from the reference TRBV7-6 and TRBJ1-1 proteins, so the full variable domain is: GAGVSQSPRYKVTKRGQDVALRCDPISGHVSLYWYRQALGQGPEFLTYFNYEAQQDKSGLPNDRFSAERPEGSISTLTIQRTEQRDSAMYRCASSYLQGGNTEAFFGQGTRLTVV.